This entry concerns a single T cell receptor (beta chain). Its antigen is currently unknown. These data belong to a study of cytomegalovirus exposure and HLA in healthy donors. General study points: The likely explanation for a cluster of highly shared sequence variants was sequencing artifact. After further analysis at a later stage, 16,951 TCR beta sequences were associated with HLA alleles at 0.05 false discovery rate. Reports indicated that the classifier achieved high specificity and sensitivity in diagnosing cytomegalovirus status.

The CDR3 length is 17 residues. Germline V gives CDR1 MDHEN, CDR2 SYDVKM. V shed 4 bases, J shed 7 bases, and the junction held 11 bases outside the gene matches. A multiplex PCR was run with 60 Vbeta primers and 13 Jbeta primers. Clones were sequenced by immunoSEQ multiplex PCR, and TCRdb holds only the in-frame ones, with some missing. The sample shows 250,000 or so clones, over 90% of them seen only once. The TCR comes from a girl aged 2 to 9 in good health and CMV-seronegative. This chain joins TRBV28 and TRBJ1-6; TRBD1 aligns across 9 bases. The specimen sequenced was PBMCs. As DNA, the CDR3 is TGTGCCAGCAGTTCTCCCCCGGGACAGGGAAAAAATTCACCCCTCCACTTT. Amino acids: CASSSPPGQGKNSPLHF.